The 22 T cell receptor beta chains presented below share a single source sample, sequenced in a study of cytomegalovirus exposure and HLA in healthy donors. PCR was performed using 60 Vbeta and 13 Jbeta primers. The data were produced by immunoSEQ multiplex PCR, yet TCRdb's version contains in-frame clones alone and is incomplete. The repertoire table contains 25,000 to 40,000 clones. The sample was PBMCs. The receptor source for this set is a female donor in good health and CMV-seronegative.

The gene calls are TRBV2 and TRBJ1-1; D possibly corresponds to TRBD1 (6 bases). The ends were cut back, 9 bases at V and 0 bases at J, with 8 bases in the middle. CDR3 length: 12 residues. Per germline, CDR1 SNHLY and CDR2 FYNNEI. In nucleotides, the CDR3 is TGTGCCAGTGGACAGCTGAACACTGAAGCTTTCTTT. It encodes CASGQLNTEAFF.

The rearrangement uses TRBV28 and TRBJ1-1; TRBD1 matches 11 bases. This CDR3 is 14 amino acids long. The germline V gene encodes CDR1 MDHEN and CDR2 SYDVKM. V was clipped by 9 bases and J by 0 bases; unmatched bases: 3. The CDR3: CASGTGGLNTEAFF. The DNA for the CDR3 is TGTGCCAGTGGGACAGGGGGTTTGAACACTGAAGCTTTCTTT.

The CDR3 nucleotides read TGTGCCAGTAGTAAGCAGGGGAATTGGTACACTGAAGCTTTCTTT. This encodes CASSKQGNWYTEAFF. The chain links TRBV19 to TRBJ1-1; possibly TRBD1 for D (6 bases). The CDR3 is 15 residues long. Looked up from germline, CDR1 is LNHDA and CDR2 is SQIVND (reference sequence). V was clipped by 4 bases and J by 3 bases, with 15 bases between them.

The V call is TRBV18, the J call TRBJ2-3; 10 positions match TRBD1. Germline V gene data show CDR1 as KGHSH and CDR2 as LQKENI. The CDR3 has 15 residues. J gave up 2 bases and V 6 bases, and 5 bases lay outside the gene matches. The CDR3 region is CASSPGTGVTDTQYF. CDR3 in DNA: TGTGCCAGCTCCCCTGGGACAGGGGTCACAGATACGCAGTATTTT.

The genes are TRBV4-2 and TRBJ1-2; D is possibly TRBD1 (5 bases). The V gene lost 3 bases and the J gene lost 3 bases, with 11 bases spanning the gap. The CDR3 length is 14 residues. Germline loops: CDR1 LGHNA, CDR2 YNFKEQ. The CDR3 loop is CASSHQGSDYGYTF. In DNA form, the CDR3 reads TGTGCCAGCAGCCATCAGGGATCGGACTATGGCTACACCTTC.

The chain links TRBV5-1 to TRBJ2-1; D call uncertain. Germline V gene sequence: CDR1 SGHRS, CDR2 YFSETQ. This CDR3 contains 15 residues. V lost 4 bases, J lost 0 bases, and 11 bases lay in between. The CDR3 DNA is TGCGCCAGCAGCAAAGAGAGGAACTCCTACAATGAGCAGTTCTTC. Translating it yields CASSKERNSYNEQFF.

This chain uses TRBV7-2 with TRBJ2-2; D remains ambiguous. This CDR3 is 15 amino acids long. V was trimmed by 5 bases and J by 1 base, leaving 11 bases between them. From germline, CDR1 is SGHTA and CDR2 FQGNSA. The CDR3, as DNA: TGTGCCAGCAGCGACCCGGGTCGGAACACCGGGGAGCTGTTTTTT. Amino acid sequence: CASSDPGRNTGELFF.

V usage is TRBV5-1 and J usage is TRBJ1-1, with 7 bases lining up with TRBD1. The germline V gene has CDR1 SGHRS and CDR2 YFSETQ. The CDR3 length is 15 residues. The V gene end was trimmed by 0 bases and the J gene end by 6 bases; junction bases not matched to a gene: 8. In DNA form, the CDR3 reads TGCGCCAGCAGCTTGGGACAGGGAGCCCCGTCTGAAGCTTTCTTT. Encoded protein: CASSLGQGAPSEAFF. Looking up the rest from reference TRBV5-1 and TRBJ1-1 gives the full variable domain: KAGVTQTPRYLIKTRGQQVTLSCSPISGHRSVSWYQQTPGQGLQFLFEYFSETQRNKGNFPGRFSGRQFSNSRSEMNVSTLELGDSALYLCASSLGQGAPSEAFFGQGTRLTVV.

This rearrangement joins TRBV27 to TRBJ1-1; 7 positions agree with TRBD1. Germline CDR1 reads MNHEY; CDR2 reads SMNVEV (reference sequence). This CDR3 is built from 17 residues. The V segment lost 7 bases and the J segment 6 bases; nucleotides outside the gene matches: 20. Here the CDR3 reads CASTPWRGGTAVAEAFF. The CDR3 DNA reads as TGTGCCAGCACCCCTTGGCGGGGTGGGACAGCAGTAGCTGAAGCTTTCTTT.

The chain employs TRBV19 and TRBJ1-6; D is unclear. The CDR3 has 18 amino acids. V lost 4 bases, J lost 9 bases, and 25 bases lay in between. Germline CDR1 is LNHDA and CDR2 is SQIVND (reference sequence). The CDR3 spells CASSSSKRARERGSPLHF. CDR3 DNA sequence: TGTGCCAGTAGTAGTTCCAAGAGGGCTAGGGAAAGAGGTTCACCCCTCCACTTT. Drawing the rest from reference TRBV19 and TRBJ1-6, the complete variable domain is DGGITQSPKYLFRKEGQNVTLSCEQNLNHDAMYWYRQDPGQGLRLIYYSQIVNDFQKGDIAEGYSVSREKKESFPLTVTSAQKNPTAFYLCASSSSKRARERGSPLHFGNGTRLTVT.

DNA for the CDR3: TGTGCCAGCAGCTATCGGACAGGAAATTATAATTCACCCCTCCACTTT. Amino acids: CASSYRTGNYNSPLHF. This rearrangement joins TRBV5-6 to TRBJ1-6, with 7 nucleotides matching TRBD1. J lost 4 bases, V lost 3 bases, and 7 bases had no gene match. CDR1 is SGHDT and CDR2 is YYEEEE in the germline V gene. The CDR3 extends over 16 amino acids.

As for this clone: Other DNA sequences in the same sample also yield this CDR3. The V and J genes are TRBV29-1 and TRBJ2-7; 9 bases map to TRBD1. V shed 4 bases, J shed 3 bases, and the junction held 4 bases outside the gene matches. Germline V gene sequence: CDR1 SQVTM, CDR2 ANQGSEA. CDR3 size: 13 residues. CDR3 amino acids: CSVAGQGLYEQYF. In DNA form, the CDR3 reads TGCAGCGTTGCGGGACAGGGACTCTACGAGCAGTACTTC.

The chain recombines TRBV7-7 with TRBJ2-5; D perhaps matches TRBD1 (6 bases). Germline lookup yields CDR1 SSHAT and CDR2 FNYEAQ (reference sequence). Trimming stripped 1 base from V and 4 bases from J, with 7 bases between. This CDR3 is built from 13 residues. This chain's CDR3 is CASSLEGVETQYF. The CDR3 DNA is TGTGCCAGCAGCTTAGAGGGGGTAGAGACCCAGTACTTC.

The chain uses TRBV30 and TRBJ2-7; TRBD2 is a possible D gene (6 bases). The V gene's germline CDR1 is GTSNPN and CDR2 SVGIG (reference sequence). The ends were cut back, 3 bases at V and 6 bases at J, with 9 bases in the middle. CDR3 length: 11 residues. The CDR3 DNA reads as TGTGCCTGGAGCCGGGGGTTCGAGCAGTACTTC. Translation: CAWSRGFEQYF.

This chain joins TRBV14 and TRBJ2-7; 8 bases are shared with TRBD2. Germline V gene lookup returns CDR1 SGHDN and CDR2 FVKESK. The CDR3 loop spans 15 amino acids. With V trimmed by 3 bases and J by 1 base, 5 bases remained unmatched. CDR3 sequence (DNA): TGTGCCAGCAGCCATCCCGGGGGGGAGTCCTACGAGCAGTACTTC. Translation gives CASSHPGGESYEQYF. Based on the CDR3 plus reference TRBV14 and TRBJ2-7, the full variable domain is EAGVTQFPSHSVIEKGQTVTLRCDPISGHDNLYWYRRVMGKEIKFLLHFVKESKQDESGMPNNRFLAERTGGTYSTLKVQPAELEDSGVYFCASSHPGGESYEQYFGPGTRLTVT.

The rearrangement uses TRBV5-6 and TRBJ2-7; D is possibly TRBD1 (5 bases). This CDR3 is 12 amino acids long. Trimming pared 2 bases from V and 5 bases from J, leaving 8 bases between. Germline values: CDR1 SGHDT, CDR2 YYEEEE. The CDR3 coding sequence is TGTGCCAGCAGCTTCTCAGGGAACGAGCAGTACTTC. Its translation is CASSFSGNEQYF.

The rearrangement links TRBV14 to TRBJ2-3; 7 bases map to TRBD1. Germline lookup yields CDR1 SGHDN and CDR2 FVKESK. The CDR3 length is 18 residues. V lost 1 base and J lost 0; bases outside the gene matches: 10. The CDR3 sequence is CASSQGNRGYSSTDTQYF. CDR3 DNA: TGTGCCAGCAGCCAAGGGAACAGGGGATATTCTAGCACAGATACGCAGTATTTT.

The chain links TRBV5-8 to TRBJ1-2, with D uncertain. This CDR3 contains 10 residues. The V and J ends lost 7 bases and 3 bases respectively, with 4 bases between them. Germline CDR1 SGHTS, CDR2 YDEGEE. The CDR3 DNA reads as TGTGCCAGCTCGGACTATGGCTACACCTTC. Its protein is CASSDYGYTF. The full variable domain, completed using reference TRBV5-8 and TRBJ1-2, is EAGVTQSPTHLIKTRGQQATLRCSPISGHTSVYWYQQALGLGLQFLLWYDEGEERNRGNFPPRFSGRQFPNYSSELNVNALELEDSALYLCASSDYGYTFGSGTRLTVV.

The rearrangement links TRBV9 to TRBJ1-4, with D maybe TRBD1 (6 bases). V gave up 4 bases and J gave up 3 bases, with 10 bases separating them. Looked up from germline, CDR1 is SGDLS and CDR2 is YYNGEE. This CDR3 spans 14 amino acids. The CDR3 nucleotides are TGTGCCAGCAGCCGACAGGTGGCTAATGAAAAACTGTTTTTT. The encoded protein is CASSRQVANEKLFF.

The chain couples TRBV25-1 to TRBJ1-2, with 9 bases lining up with TRBD1. Germline-derived CDR1 and CDR2 are MGHDK and SYGVNS. V lost 6 bases and J lost 3; bases outside the gene matches: 8. There are 15 residues in the CDR3. Here the CDR3 DNA reads TGTGCCAGCAGAAAACAGGGGGCGCTTGACTATGGCTACACCTTC. Its protein is CASRKQGALDYGYTF.

The chain carries TRBV28 and TRBJ1-6; the D gene is possibly TRBD1 (6 bases). This CDR3 spans 12 amino acids. Trimming shortened V by 5 bases and J by 18 bases, and 17 bases separated the two germline ends. CDR1 and CDR2 from the germline V gene are MDHEN and SYDVKM. CDR3 region: CASSVGTPVHHF. CDR3 bases: TGTGCCAGCAGTGTCGGGACACCCGTCCACCACTTT.

This chain uses TRBV7-9 with TRBJ1-1, with unresolved D. The germline gives CDR1 SEHNR, CDR2 FQNEAQ (reference sequence). V was trimmed by 0 bases and J by 7 bases, leaving 9 bases between them. The CDR3 loop spans 13 amino acids. The CDR3 DNA sequence: TGTGCCAGCAGCTTAGCCCGGAGCCGTGAAGCTTTCTTT. Residues: CASSLARSREAFF.